One sample yielded the 24 T cell receptor beta chains listed below, sequenced in a study of radiation and T cells in renal cell carcinoma. Time point defined: baseline pretreatment blood. The treatment denotes: 15 Gy SBRT to primary tumor, nephrectomy 4 weeks later. Measured with immunoSEQ multiplex PCR; TCRdb has only the in-frame clones, and not every one. The table includes about 88,000 clones, around 88% detected once. The sequenced sample was blood, obtained from a patient whose treatment included radiotherapy and nephrectomy. The receptors originated from a man aged 50 to 59 with renal cell carcinoma.

The V call is TRBV6-1, the J call TRBJ2-5; a possible D gene is TRBD2 (7 bases). The CDR3 sequence is 13 residues long. Deletions cut 4 bases from V and 5 bases from J, with 11 bases between. CDR1 is MNHNS and CDR2 is SASEGT in the germline V gene. This CDR3 reads CASSVKGGETQYF. CDR3 DNA sequence: TGTGCCAGCAGTGTTAAGGGGGGGGAGACCCAGTACTTC.

The rearrangement uses TRBV9 and TRBJ1-6, with D perhaps matching TRBD1 (5 bases). There are 16 residues in the CDR3. Germline CDR1 is SGDLS and CDR2 is YYNGEE. V was clipped by 3 bases and J by 4 bases, with 14 bases between them. The CDR3 nucleotides are TGTGCCAGCAGCGCCTCCGGGGCACCTTATAATTCACCCCTCCACTTT. It encodes CASSASGAPYNSPLHF.

The CDR3 region is CASSSGQGGEAFF. In DNA form, the CDR3 reads TGTGCCAGCAGTTCTGGACAAGGGGGTGAAGCTTTCTTT. This chain links TRBV28 with TRBJ1-1; D is possibly TRBD1 (6 bases). CDR1 and CDR2 from the germline V gene are MDHEN and SYDVKM. The CDR3 is made up of 13 amino acids. Trimming pared 4 bases from V and 7 bases from J, leaving 13 bases between.

This clone was seen only once. The rearrangement links TRBV18 to TRBJ2-1, with D possibly TRBD1 on 5 matching bases. Germline CDR1 reads KGHSH; CDR2 reads LQKENI. There are 15 residues in the CDR3. With 1 base removed from V and 2 bases from J, the gap between germline ends came to 9 bases. CDR3 loop: CASSPQGFTYNEQFF. Here the CDR3 DNA reads TGTGCCAGCTCACCACAGGGGTTCACCTACAATGAGCAGTTCTTC.

The rearrangement links TRBV25-1 to TRBJ2-2; no reliable D call. Germline lookup yields CDR1 MGHDK and CDR2 SYGVNS. There are 16 residues in the CDR3. The germline V and J ends were trimmed by 7 bases and 1 base, with 16 bases remaining between them. The DNA for the CDR3 is TGTGCCAGCACCCGAGCCAGTCCGGAGAACACCGGGGAGCTGTTTTTT. Encoded protein: CASTRASPENTGELFF.

The chain links TRBV4-1 to TRBJ2-2; 8 bases line up with TRBD2. Germline V gene lookup returns CDR1 MGHRA and CDR2 YSYEKL. The CDR3 consists of 16 residues. V was clipped by 3 bases and J by 3 bases; unmatched bases: 6. The CDR3 DNA follows: TGCGCCAGCAGCCAGGAACTAGCGGTGTACACCGGGGAGCTGTTTTTT. Translated, it gives CASSQELAVYTGELFF.

Worth noting for this clone: Mismatch with germline at one junction end may stem from a read error. The CDR3 bases are TGCGCCAGCGGTCAGACAGGGTTAAGGTATTTT. Its protein is CASGQTGLRYF. V gene TRBV10-1 combines with J gene TRBJ1-5, with 7 bases lining up with TRBD1. The length of the CDR3 is 11 residues. Germline CDR1 reads WNHNN; CDR2 reads SYGVQD (reference sequence).

This chain uses TRBV5-1 with TRBJ2-2; D remains ambiguous. The CDR3 runs to 15 residues. The V end was cut by 0 bases, the J end by 3 bases, with 9 bases between. CDR1 is SGHRS and CDR2 is YFSETQ in the germline V gene. CDR3 coding DNA: TGCGCCAGCAGCTTGGTGCCAGACTACACCGGGGAGCTGTTTTTT. It codes for CASSLVPDYTGELFF.

V gene TRBV5-4 combines with J gene TRBJ2-7; TRBD2 matches at 8 bases. The CDR3 has 16 amino acids. Germline loops: CDR1 SGHNT, CDR2 YYREEE (reference sequence). Losses at the gene ends were 4 bases for V and 0 bases for J; bases not matched to a gene: 9. The chain's CDR3 is CASSVTSAMSSYEQYF. CDR3 nucleotide sequence: TGTGCCAGCAGCGTGACTAGCGCAATGAGCTCCTACGAGCAGTACTTC.

This clone has just one count. The rearrangement joins TRBV6-6 to TRBJ1-5; the D gene is possibly TRBD1 (6 bases). Germline CDR1 reads MNHNY; CDR2 reads SVGAGI (reference sequence). Trimming stripped 6 bases from V and 4 bases from J, with 13 bases between. The CDR3 runs to 14 residues. CDR3 residues: CASSYVRGNQPQHF. Written as DNA, the CDR3 is TGTGCCAGCAGCTACGTTAGGGGGAATCAGCCCCAGCATTTT.

This chain links TRBV10-3 with TRBJ2-1; 10 bases align to TRBD1. CDR3 length: 18 amino acids. CDR1 is ENHRY, CDR2 SYGVKD, per germline. Losses at the gene ends were 6 bases for V and 0 bases for J; bases not matched to a gene: 11. CDR3 DNA sequence: TGTGCCATCAGCCCGGGACAGGGGCGCGGGAGCTCCTACAATGAGCAGTTCTTC. It specifies CAISPGQGRGSSYNEQFF.

The chain uses TRBV27 and TRBJ1-5; no definite D call. This CDR3 contains 14 residues. Deletions cut 5 bases from V and 0 bases from J, with 8 bases between. Germline V gene lookup returns CDR1 MNHEY and CDR2 SMNVEV (reference sequence). The CDR3 region is CASSRRNSNQPQHF. The CDR3 DNA sequence: TGTGCCAGCAGTCGTCGGAATAGCAATCAGCCCCAGCATTTT.

Concerning this clone itself: Germline is not matched at one junction end, which may reflect a read error. The CDR3 here is CASSQERVRDWAYEQYF. The DNA for the CDR3 is TGCGCCAGCAGCCAAGAAAGGGTGAGGGATTGGGCCTACGAGCAGTACTTC. This chain connects TRBV5-4 to TRBJ2-7; a possible D gene is TRBD2 (5 bases). This CDR3 has 17 amino acids. The germline V gene has CDR1 SGHNT and CDR2 YYREEE (reference sequence).

The chain has TRBV7-3 and TRBJ2-7; the D gene is possibly TRBD1 (6 bases). The germline V and J ends were trimmed by 2 bases and 6 bases, with 14 bases remaining between them. The germline V gene has CDR1 SGHTA and CDR2 FQGTGA. This CDR3 is built from 14 residues. CDR3 nucleotide sequence: TGTGCCAGCAGCTTACTTACAGGGAACCGCGAGCAGTACTTC. Translation: CASSLLTGNREQYF.

This chain connects TRBV2 to TRBJ2-7, with no clear D. V was cut by 10 bases and J by 3 bases, with 19 bases left in between. CDR1 and CDR2 (germline): SNHLY, FYNNEI. This CDR3 region has 14 residues. The DNA for the CDR3 is TGTGCCACCCTGCCGTCCGCACAAATCTACGAGCAGTACTTC. Protein product: CATLPSAQIYEQYF. The entire variable domain, with the rest obtained from reference TRBV2 and TRBJ2-7, is as follows: EPEVTQTPSHQVTQMGQEVILRCVPISNHLYFYWYRQILGQKVEFLVSFYNNEISEKSEIFDDQFSVERPDGSNFTLKIRSTKLEDSAMYFCATLPSAQIYEQYFGPGTRLTVT.

The J gene is TRBJ2-2, the V gene TRBV27; the match to TRBD2 covers 14 bases. J lost 1 base, V lost 8 bases, and 9 bases had no gene match. CDR3 size: 18 residues. Germline V gives CDR1 MNHEY, CDR2 SMNVEV (reference sequence). The CDR3 DNA is TGTGCCAGCGCCCCCCGGACTAGCGGGGGGAGGAACACCGGGGAGCTGTTTTTT. Its translation is CASAPRTSGGRNTGELFF.

This clone has only one observation. The DNA for the CDR3 is TGTGCCAGTAGTACCCGCGGCGGCGCGGGGACCGGGGAGCTGTTTTTT. The encoded protein is CASSTRGGAGTGELFF. The J gene is TRBJ2-2, the V gene TRBV19; TRBD2 might be the D (6 bases). Germline V lookup: CDR1 LNHDA, CDR2 SQIVND (reference sequence). Between the trimmed V and J ends, which lost 4 bases and 5 bases, there was a span of 17 bases. The CDR3 has 16 amino acids.

This chain joins TRBV5-1 and TRBJ2-3; 13 bases fit TRBD2. V was pared by 3 bases and J by 3 bases, with 4 bases of the junction left unmatched. CDR1 is SGHRS and CDR2 is YFSETQ in the germline V gene. CDR3 size: 16 residues. This CDR3 is CASSSGTSGMTDTQYF. CDR3 bases: TGCGCCAGCAGCTCGGGGACTAGCGGGATGACAGATACGCAGTATTTT.

This clone was seen just once. This chain links TRBV2 with TRBJ1-1; TRBD1 aligns across 7 bases. V trimming: 3 bases; J trimming: 6 bases; junction bases outside the gene matches: 4. From germline, CDR1 is SNHLY and CDR2 FYNNEI. This CDR3 has 13 residues. The CDR3 coding sequence is TGTGCCAGCAGTGAGACAGGGTTGGCTGAAGCTTTCTTT. This codes for CASSETGLAEAFF.

This chain connects TRBV6-5 to TRBJ1-4; D is undetermined. The CDR3 has 13 residues. V lost 5 bases to trimming and J lost 10 bases, with 14 bases between them. Germline V lookup: CDR1 MNHEY, CDR2 SVGAGI. This CDR3 reads CASSPPSHIKLFF. CDR3 nucleotide sequence: TGTGCCAGCAGTCCCCCCTCCCATATAAAACTGTTTTTT.

The J gene is TRBJ1-1, the V gene TRBV19; no firm D call. The CDR3 contains 14 residues. Germline lookup yields CDR1 LNHDA and CDR2 SQIVND (reference sequence). V was trimmed by 0 bases and J by 5 bases, leaving 10 bases between them. This CDR3 is CASSIDIVRTEAFF. CDR3 bases: TGTGCCAGTAGTATAGATATTGTGAGGACTGAAGCTTTCTTT.

The V gene is TRBV7-9, the J gene TRBJ2-1, with no clear D. V was trimmed by 4 bases and J by 4 bases, leaving 11 bases between them. CDR3 length: 14 amino acids. Per the germline V gene, CDR1 is SEHNR and CDR2 is FQNEAQ (reference sequence). CDR3 coding DNA: TGTGCCAGCAGCTCTGAATGGGTTTACAATGAGCAGTTCTTC. Translation gives CASSSEWVYNEQFF.

V and J are TRBV9 and TRBJ2-1, with D perhaps given as TRBD1 or TRBD2 (5 bases each). Germline values: CDR1 SGDLS, CDR2 YYNGEE. CDR3 length: 16 amino acids. Trimming pared 4 bases from V and 4 bases from J, leaving 18 bases between. CDR3 nucleotides: TGTGCCAGCAGCCCCCAAAGCCAGGGAGCTTACAATGAGCAGTTCTTC. It specifies CASSPQSQGAYNEQFF.

This clone was found once. The rearrangement joins TRBV20-1 to TRBJ2-7; tentatively, D is TRBD1 (5 bases). Trimming removed 6 bases from V and 0 bases from J, with 6 bases in between. This CDR3 comprises 11 residues. Germline values: CDR1 DFQATT, CDR2 SNEGSKA (reference sequence). CDR3 residues: CSADSSYEQYF. The CDR3 nucleotides read TGCAGTGCCGACAGCTCCTACGAGCAGTACTTC.